This T cell receptor beta chain was found in a study of neurological immune-mediated disorders. Study-wide points: Levels of TCR clonal expansion peaked in HTLV-1-associated myelopathy and reached their lowest in multiple sclerosis, under those of healthy controls.

As for time point: longitudinal time-point 2. A single record per CDR3 protein comes from TCRdb applying MiXCR to the 5' RACE reads. The data contain some 87,000 distinct CDR3 sequences, over 4.5% of them singletons. This clonotype has at least ten counts. Its antigen remains unidentified. The germline V gene has CDR1 MGHDK and CDR2 SYGVNS. V dropped 6 bases and J dropped 1 base, with 12 bases sitting between them. The CDR3 contains 14 residues. Sequencing was done on a sample of PBMCs. The receptor was derived from a woman aged 60-75 years with multiple sclerosis. This rearrangement joins TRBV25-1 to TRBJ1-2, with D perhaps matching TRBD1 (5 bases). CDR3 loop: CASSWGMVNYGYTF. The CDR3 DNA sequence: TGTGCCAGCAGCTGGGGGATGGTTAACTATGGCTACACCTTC.